This entry lists 6 T cell receptor beta chains sequenced from one sample in a study of cytomegalovirus exposure and HLA in healthy donors. PCR amplification relied on 60 Vbeta primers (plus 13 Jbeta primers). The table came from immunoSEQ multiplex PCR; TCRdb's copy has only in-frame clones and leaves some out. This table has about 160,000 clones, about 71% appearing once. Sample: PBMCs. Receptor source: a middle-aged man in good health and CMV-seronegative.

The V and J genes are TRBV7-2 and TRBJ2-5; D might be TRBD1 (6 bases). The CDR3 contains 14 residues. V lost 5 bases and J lost 5, with 15 bases in between. Looked up from germline, CDR1 is SGHTA and CDR2 is FQGNSA. Written as DNA, the CDR3 is TGTGCCAGCAGCGTAAACAGGGTTGGCGAGACCCAGTACTTC. Translation gives CASSVNRVGETQYF. The full variable domain, with the rest looked up from reference TRBV7-2 and TRBJ2-5, is GAGVSQSPSNKVTEKGKDVELRCDPISGHTALYWYRQSLGQGLEFLIYFQGNSAPDKSGLPSDRFSAERTGGSVSTLTIQRTQQEDSAVYLCASSVNRVGETQYFGPGTRLLVL.

In this sample, this clone turned up once. The chain is built from TRBV4-3 and TRBJ1-6; 12 nucleotides match TRBD1. CDR1 and CDR2 from the germline V gene are LGHNA and YSLEER. The CDR3 is made up of 16 amino acids. Trimming at V came to 3 bases and at J to 8 bases, leaving 5 bases not matched to a gene. The CDR3: CASSHPGTGGDSPLHF. CDR3 DNA: TGCGCCAGCAGCCATCCCGGGACAGGGGGCGATTCACCCCTCCACTTT.

The chain combines TRBV19 with TRBJ1-5; D gene uncertain. Germline V gene data show CDR1 as LNHDA and CDR2 as SQIVND (reference sequence). The ends were cut back, 6 bases at V and 5 bases at J, with 17 bases in the middle. This CDR3 comprises 15 residues. CDR3 DNA: TGTGCCAGTAGCAACAAGGGAGGACTCCATCAGCCCCAGCATTTT. As protein: CASSNKGGLHQPQHF.

This clone has just a few counts. The J gene is TRBJ2-7, the V gene TRBV7-2, with D tentatively TRBD1 (5 bases). Germline CDR1 is SGHTA and CDR2 is FQGNSA. Trimming left V 7 bases short and J 1 base short, with 14 bases between. This CDR3 contains 14 residues. CDR3 in DNA: TGTGCCAGCACCCGTGACAGTTTGTCCTACGAGCAGTACTTC. Its translation is CASTRDSLSYEQYF.

The genes are TRBV5-4 and TRBJ2-5; D is undetermined. Trimming shortened V by 4 bases and J by 5 bases, and 15 bases separated the two germline ends. CDR1 is SGHNT and CDR2 is YYREEE in the germline V gene (reference sequence). The CDR3 has 14 residues. The CDR3 nucleotides read TGTGCCAGCAGCGTGGGTGGAGAGTTTGAGACCCAGTACTTC. Its translation is CASSVGGEFETQYF. The full variable domain, completed using reference TRBV5-4 and TRBJ2-5, is ETGVTQSPTHLIKTRGQQVTLRCSSQSGHNTVSWYQQALGQGPQFIFQYYREEENGRGNFPPRFSGLQFPNYSSELNVNALELDDSALYLCASSVGGEFETQYFGPGTRLLVL.

This clone was counted a few times. The chain links TRBV6-1 to TRBJ1-1; 7 bases agree with TRBD1. Germline V gives CDR1 MNHNS, CDR2 SASEGT. The length of the CDR3 is 14 residues. The V gene end was trimmed by 4 bases and the J gene end by 5 bases; junction bases not matched to a gene: 7. The CDR3 loop is CASSGQGVGTEAFF. In DNA, the CDR3 is TGTGCCAGCAGTGGCCAGGGGGTTGGGACTGAAGCTTTCTTT.